The rows below give T cell receptor beta chains drawn from one sample of a study of T cell repertoires in cytomegalovirus infection. These receptors are not linked to any known antigen. TCRdb re-called the reads with MiXCR, one entry per CDR3 protein. Here the sample spans about 770,000 distinct CDR3 sequences, almost 30% being singletons. The specimen comprised cultured CD8+ T cells from PBMCs, sampled from culture after CMV antigen stimulation. These receptors came from a human donor in good health (CMV status not recorded). Some clones in this sample may be carry-over from other donors' samples. Both conserved end residues are part of each CDR3. D genes are given only for firm matches. Size is stated for part of the rows, as once, few or many counts, or as a class when the clone is expanded.

- | TRBJ1-1 | - | TRBV12-3/TRBV12-4 | CASSFETATTEAFF | TGTGCCAGCAGTTTTGAGACAGCCACCACTGAAGCTTTCTTT
few | TRBJ2-5 | - | TRBV2 | CASSPGQAPQETQYF | TGTGCCAGCTCCCCGGGACAAGCTCCCCAAGAGACCCAGTACTTC
few | TRBJ2-3 | - | TRBV19 | CASSTLPGGTDTQYF | TGTGCCAGTAGTACTCTACCGGGTGGCACAGATACGCAGTATTTT
- | TRBJ1-1 | TRBD1 | TRBV4-3 | CASSTPGGRTEALF | TGCGCCAGCAGCACTCCAGGGGGCCGAACTGAAGCTTTGTTT
- | TRBJ1-6 | - | TRBV27 | CASRRGRVESPLHF | TGTGCCAGCAGGCGTGGTCGAGTAGAGTCACCCCTCCACTTT
few | TRBJ1-3 | TRBD1 | TRBV7-9 | CASSSLLTGIGNTIYF | TGTGCCAGCAGCTCGCTGTTGACAGGGATCGGAAACACCATATATTTT
- | TRBJ1-4 | TRBD1 | TRBV20-1 | CSALPLEGADEKLFF | TGCAGTGCTCTTCCACTAGAGGGGGCTGATGAAAAACTGTTTTTT
- | TRBJ2-1 | - | TRBV27 | CASSLSPTGSIYEQFF | TGTGCCAGCAGTTTATCCCCGACAGGCTCGATTTATGAGCAGTTCTTC
few | TRBJ1-1 | - | TRBV7-6 | CASSLAMSGTSTEAFF | TGTGCCAGCAGCTTAGCGATGTCAGGGACGTCCACTGAAGCTTTCTTT
- | TRBJ2-7 | TRBD1 | TRBV7-9 | CASSLDGAGGFYEQYF | TGTGCCAGCAGCTTAGATGGAGCAGGGGGTTTCTACGAGCAGTACTTC
- | TRBJ2-2 | - | TRBV7-6 | CASGFGTGELFF | TGTGCCAGCGGCTTTGGAACCGGGGAGCTGTTTTTT
- | TRBJ1-4 | - | TRBV23-1 | CASSQSWGHGEKLFF | TGCGCCAGCAGTCAATCGTGGGGGCATGGGGAAAAACTGTTTTTT
few | TRBJ2-1 | - | TRBV6-5 | CASSYKGQWGGEQFF | TGTGCCAGCAGTTACAAGGGGCAATGGGGAGGTGAGCAGTTCTTC
few | TRBJ2-1 | TRBD1 | TRBV27 | CATCPTLPDRGRHNEQFF | TGTGCCACCTGCCCCACCCTGCCCGACAGGGGGCGACACAATGAGCAGTTCTTC
few | TRBJ1-2 | - | TRBV4-3 | CASSQELGRVDGYTF | TGCGCCAGCAGCCAAGAGTTAGGACGGGTAGATGGCTACACCTTC
- | TRBJ1-2 | - | TRBV20-1 | CSAPEGRAYGYTF | TGCAGTGCCCCAGAGGGCAGGGCCTATGGCTACACCTTC
few | TRBJ2-1 | TRBD1 | TRBV6-5 | CASSYPPGQGYNEQFF | TGTGCCAGCAGTTACCCCCCGGGACAGGGGTACAATGAGCAGTTCTTC